These 27 T cell receptor beta chains originate from one sample sequenced in a study of lymphopenia after photon versus proton radiotherapy. Profiling relied on immunoSEQ multiplex PCR, and the TCRdb table lists in-frame clones only, not all of them. The sample carries roughly 20,000 clones, 75% to 95% recorded once. This specimen was peripheral blood, taken from a patient treated with photon-based radiotherapy. Receptors originate from a man between 60 and 70 years old with pancreatic cancer.

The chain employs TRBV18 and TRBJ2-5, with TRBD1 matching 7 bases. The last part of the DNA fits TRBJ2-7 better; the J call may be wrong. The CDR3 covers 14 residues. Germline assignment: CDR1 KGHSH and CDR2 LQKENI. CDR3 sequence: CASSPRDSSNEQYF. The CDR3 nucleotides read TGTGCCAGCTCACCCCGGGACAGCAGTAACGAGCAGTACTTC.

V usage is TRBV4-3 and J usage is TRBJ1-2; D not resolved. V lost 0 bases and J 4 bases, leaving 9 bases between the germline ends. Germline CDR1 LGHNA, CDR2 YSLEER. The CDR3 runs 14 residues. In nucleotides, the CDR3 is TGCGCCAGCAGCCAAGATGGGGATGGCTATGGCTACACCTTC. This encodes CASSQDGDGYGYTF.

This clone is a singleton in its sample. V gene TRBV7-9 combines with J gene TRBJ1-1; D is perhaps TRBD1 (5 bases). Germline V gene lookup returns CDR1 SEHNR and CDR2 FQNEAQ (reference sequence). The CDR3 has 13 amino acids. V was shortened by 8 bases and J by 2 bases, with 12 bases between the two germline ends. CDR3 sequence: CASVPQGNTEAFF. DNA of the CDR3: TGTGCCAGCGTACCTCAGGGTAACACTGAAGCTTTCTTT.

CDR3 DNA sequence: TGTGCCAGCAGTCTCAACGCGGGTGTAGCTTTCTTT. Protein product: CASSLNAGVAFF. The rearrangement uses TRBV6-5 and TRBJ1-1; D remains unclear. V was trimmed by 5 bases and J by 10 bases, leaving 14 bases between them. From germline, CDR1 is MNHEY and CDR2 SVGAGI. The CDR3 is 12 residues long.

This clone has just a few counts. The CDR3 loop reads CASSLSAGDQQETQYF. CDR3 sequence (DNA): TGTGCCAGCAGCTTATCAGCGGGGGACCAACAAGAGACCCAGTACTTC. The chain has TRBV11-1 and TRBJ2-5, with 8 bases matching TRBD2. J lost 2 bases, V lost 2 bases, and 7 bases had no gene match. CDR3 length: 16 residues. The germline gives CDR1 SGHAT, CDR2 FQDESV (reference sequence).

The V and J genes are TRBV30 and TRBJ1-6, with a possible D match to TRBD1 (6 bases). V was clipped by 0 bases and J by 8 bases, with 8 bases between them. This CDR3 has 13 residues. Germline V lookup: CDR1 GTSNPN, CDR2 SVGIG (reference sequence). The CDR3 region has the DNA TGTGCCTGGAGTGTTAGGGGGGATTCACCCCTCCACTTT. Amino acid sequence: CAWSVRGDSPLHF.

This clone was counted between two and nine times. V gene TRBV10-3 combines with J gene TRBJ2-5; D gene uncertain. V lost 7 bases, J lost 2 bases, and 11 bases lay in between. The CDR3 is made up of 13 amino acids. Per germline, CDR1 ENHRY and CDR2 SYGVKD. The CDR3 loop is CAINRQIQETQYF. DNA for the CDR3: TGTGCCATCAATCGGCAGATACAAGAGACCCAGTACTTC.

The V gene is TRBV4-3, the J gene TRBJ1-5; D not certain. Germline-derived CDR1 and CDR2 are LGHNA and YSLEER. The CDR3 spans 18 residues. Trimming left V 0 bases short and J 2 bases short, with 17 bases between. This chain's CDR3 is CASSQDSGVGLGNQPQHF. The CDR3 DNA sequence: TGCGCCAGCAGCCAAGACTCGGGAGTTGGGTTGGGCAATCAGCCCCAGCATTTT.

This clone was seen a few times. The chain couples TRBV5-1 to TRBJ1-2; D gene ambiguous. CDR1 and CDR2 from the germline V gene are SGHRS and YFSETQ. This CDR3 region has 15 residues. The ends were cut back, 2 bases at V and 4 bases at J, with 15 bases in the middle. CDR3 DNA sequence: TGCGCCAGCAGCTTTGGCCAGAGATTACGCTATGGCTACACCTTC. Translating it yields CASSFGQRLRYGYTF.

The chain couples TRBV2 to TRBJ2-1; 7 nucleotides match TRBD1. Per germline, CDR1 SNHLY and CDR2 FYNNEI. Unmatched junction bases numbered 1, after V lost 7 bases and J lost 1 base. The CDR3 length is 13 residues. CDR3 bases: TGTGCCAGCAAGGGGGCATCCTACAATGAGCAGTTCTTC. Its translation is CASKGASYNEQFF.

The V and J genes are TRBV2 and TRBJ2-3; TRBD2 matches 8 bases. V was clipped by 2 bases and J by 8 bases; unmatched bases: 12. Germline V gene sequence: CDR1 SNHLY, CDR2 FYNNEI. The CDR3 spans 16 residues. DNA of the CDR3: TGTGCCAGCAGTGAACTAGGAAGCGGGGGCCTTGGTACGCAGTATTTT. It codes for CASSELGSGGLGTQYF.

A remark on this clone: No conserved phenylalanine or tryptophan is present at the end of the CDR3, so a read error is the likely explanation. The gene calls are TRBV5-4 and TRBJ1-2; TRBD1 aligns across 12 bases. The ends lost 3 bases at V and 7 bases at J; junction bases unmatched: 4. Germline lookup yields CDR1 SGHNT and CDR2 YYREEE (reference sequence). The CDR3 has 14 amino acids. Here the CDR3 reads CASSSGQGALGYTL. The CDR3 DNA sequence: TGTGCCAGCAGCTCGGGACAGGGGGCGCTTGGCTACACCCTC.

The rearrangement joins TRBV6-5 to TRBJ1-6; no firm D call. CDR1 is MNHEY and CDR2 is SVGAGI in the germline V gene. Deletions cut 7 bases from V and 3 bases from J, with 7 bases between. There are 13 residues in the CDR3. CDR3 sequence (DNA): TGTGCCAGCACGAAGGTCTATAATTCACCCCTCCACTTT. Protein sequence: CASTKVYNSPLHF.

The CDR3 is CASSYQGGNSPLHF. DNA of the CDR3: TGTGCCAGCAGCTATCAGGGTGGTAATTCACCCCTCCACTTT. The V gene is TRBV7-2, the J gene TRBJ1-6; D is perhaps TRBD1 (5 bases). V shed 4 bases and J shed 6 bases, with 10 bases lying between them. Germline CDR1 and CDR2: SGHTA and FQGNSA. The CDR3 is 14 amino acids.

CDR3 sequence: CASSDGTVEQYF. In DNA form, the CDR3 reads TGTGCCAGCAGCGACGGGACAGTCGAGCAGTACTTC. This sequence joins TRBV11-1 and TRBJ2-7; 7 bases agree with TRBD1. The CDR3 extends over 12 amino acids. V gave up 5 bases and J gave up 6 bases; unmatched junction bases: 4. CDR1 is SGHAT and CDR2 is FQDESV in the germline V gene (reference sequence).

The rearrangement joins TRBV4-2 to TRBJ2-3; 7 nucleotides agree with TRBD2. With V trimmed by 3 bases and J by 2 bases, 29 bases remained unmatched. Per the germline V gene, CDR1 is LGHNA and CDR2 is YNFKEQ. The CDR3 spans 23 residues. The CDR3: CASSQSHPRGDPYYTSATDTQYF. The CDR3 DNA is TGTGCCAGCAGCCAGTCACACCCGAGGGGCGACCCTTACTACACTAGCGCCACAGATACGCAGTATTTT.

The chain links TRBV19 to TRBJ2-7; D may match TRBD1 or TRBD2 (8 bases each). The CDR3 runs 15 residues. Germline V gene data show CDR1 as LNHDA and CDR2 as SQIVND (reference sequence). Trimming took off 4 bases at V and 2 bases at J, with 15 bases between the two ends. As DNA, the CDR3 is TGTGCCAGTAGTACGGGGGGGACAGGTCCCTACGAGCAGTACTTC. The encoded protein is CASSTGGTGPYEQYF.

The chain is built from TRBV10-3 and TRBJ1-1; D call uncertain. From germline, CDR1 is ENHRY and CDR2 SYGVKD. The CDR3 length is 12 residues. V lost 4 bases and J 1 base, leaving 4 bases between the germline ends. CDR3 in DNA: TGTGCCATCAGTGGACAGAACACTGAAGCTTTCTTT. It translates to CAISGQNTEAFF.

This chain connects TRBV6-5 to TRBJ1-1, with D possibly matching TRBD1 (6 bases). The CDR3 extends over 13 amino acids. V was trimmed by 8 bases and J by 8 bases, leaving 18 bases between them. Germline CDR1 reads MNHEY; CDR2 reads SVGAGI. This CDR3 is CASGLRGVIEAFF. DNA of the CDR3: TGTGCCAGCGGCTTAAGGGGGGTCATCGAAGCTTTCTTT.

The V gene is TRBV4-2, the J gene TRBJ2-1, with 10 positions matching TRBD2. This CDR3 is 16 amino acids long. After removal of 2 bases from V and 2 bases from J, the junction contained 3 bases not matched to a gene. CDR1 LGHNA and CDR2 YNFKEQ come from the germline V gene. The CDR3 protein is CASSQIAGGTYNEQFF. The CDR3 nucleotides are TGTGCCAGCAGCCAAATAGCGGGGGGCACCTACAATGAGCAGTTCTTC.

V gene TRBV30 combines with J gene TRBJ1-5; perhaps TRBD1 as D (5 bases). The V end was cut by 2 bases, the J end by 5 bases, with 10 bases between. CDR1 is GTSNPN and CDR2 is SVGIG in the germline V gene (reference sequence). The CDR3 contains 13 residues. The CDR3 loop reads CAWSLRGDQPQHF. The CDR3 DNA follows: TGTGCCTGGAGTTTACGGGGGGATCAGCCCCAGCATTTT. The full variable domain, rest sourced from reference TRBV30 and TRBJ1-5, is SQTIHQWPATLVQPVGSPLSLECTVEGTSNPNLYWYRQAAGRGLQLLFYSVGIGQISSEVPQNLSASRPQDRQFILSSKKLLLSDSGFYLCAWSLRGDQPQHFGDGTRLSIL.

The chain employs TRBV2 and TRBJ1-6; TRBD1 matches 10 bases. The V segment lost 7 bases and the J segment 4 bases; nucleotides outside the gene matches: 13. Germline V gene lookup returns CDR1 SNHLY and CDR2 FYNNEI. The CDR3 is 18 residues long. The CDR3 DNA reads TGTGCCAGCATCATAGCAGGACAGGGGGTTTCTTATAATTCACCCCTCCACTTT. Translated, it gives CASIIAGQGVSYNSPLHF.

The V gene is TRBV28, the J gene TRBJ2-7; no definite D call. Trimming removed 2 bases at V and 3 bases at J, with 23 bases between. Germline V gives CDR1 MDHEN, CDR2 SYDVKM. The CDR3 is made up of 18 amino acids. The CDR3, as DNA: TGTGCCAGCAGTTTAAGCATCAACGCAGTTCGGCTTAACTACGAGCAGTACTTC. It yields the protein CASSLSINAVRLNYEQYF.

The rearrangement joins TRBV7-8 to TRBJ2-5; the D is unclear. The CDR3 sequence is 11 residues long. Germline values: CDR1 SGHVS, CDR2 FQNEAQ. V lost 5 bases and J 10 bases, leaving 11 bases between the germline ends. This CDR3 is CASSRREDQYF. In nucleotides, the CDR3 is TGTGCCAGCAGCCGGAGAGAGGACCAGTACTTC.

This chain connects TRBV10-3 to TRBJ1-3; D uncertain. Trimming left V 1 base short and J 8 bases short, with 15 bases between. The CDR3 runs 15 residues. From germline, CDR1 is ENHRY and CDR2 SYGVKD. The CDR3 region has the DNA TGTGCCATCAGTGAGTACGGGCCCCGCTTGGACACCATATATTTT. Translated: CAISEYGPRLDTIYF.

The chain recombines TRBV18 with TRBJ1-2, with 10 nucleotides matching TRBD1. Germline V gives CDR1 KGHSH, CDR2 LQKENI. The CDR3 is 14 amino acids. V shed 6 bases and J 4 bases; nucleotides not matched to a gene: 5. The CDR3 region has the DNA TGTGCCAGCTCCCCGGGACAGGGGATCTATGGCTACACCTTC. This sequence encodes CASSPGQGIYGYTF. Full variable domain (rest looked up from reference TRBV18 and TRBJ1-2): NAGVMQNPRHLVRRRGQEARLRCSPMKGHSHVYWYRQLPEEGLKFMVYLQKENIIDESGMPKERFSAEFPKEGPSILRIQQVVRGDSAAYFCASSPGQGIYGYTFGSGTRLTVV.

This clone was found once. The chain uses TRBV19 and TRBJ1-1; the D is unclear. V gave up 0 bases and J gave up 1 base, with 12 bases separating them. CDR3 length: 16 residues. Germline assignment: CDR1 LNHDA and CDR2 SQIVND (reference sequence). The CDR3 protein is CASSIDHRYSNTEAFF. CDR3 in DNA: TGTGCCAGTAGTATAGATCATCGATATTCGAACACTGAAGCTTTCTTT.